The text below deals with one TCR beta chain. This clone was seen more than once but under ten times. What this receptor recognizes is not known. No base quality values were provided; no much bigger clone lies one nucleotide off. The immunoSEQ Assay, a bias-controlled multiplex PCR, was used to amplify TCRbeta CDR3 regions from genomic DNA. Turning to the authors' computational methods: Nucleated cell counts per sample were estimated from amplification of reference gene primers within the assay. Sequence reads were collapsed and filtered to measure the absolute abundance of every unique TCRbeta CDR3 rearrangement. For each sample, productive Simpson clonality was calculated by taking the square root of Simpson's diversity index across productive rearrangements. In its TCRdb copy, this immuneACCESS table keeps in-frame sequences only and misses some clones. Where compared with another copy, unresolved V genes explain less than half of these, and the others have no known cause. The V and J calls and clone size come from that table; D and trimming were worked out from the DNA. The sample profile shows about 250,000 clones; 85% to 90% of them were found once. The biggest ten clones account for approximately 1.7% of the sample.

This specimen comes from a study of blood T cell repertoires in COVID-19 (dated by TCRdb to about 2020). Notes on the research overall: Samples covering the acute and convalescent phases of COVID-19 were provided by collaborators in the United States, Italy and Spain. The prospective study material was composed of cDNA or gDNA derived from T cells, B-cell-depleted T cells, or PBMCs. The dataset comprised deeply sampled blood TCRbeta repertoires from subjects exposed to, actively infected with, or recovered from COVID-19. The repertoires were released in a freely available public database meant as a resource for research on the immune response to SARS-CoV-2. Samples came from the ongoing ImmuneRACE study (first 160 participants) plus 1,254 subjects from 6 global collaborators. Nearly every sample came with metadata listing a de-identified subject ID, COVID-19 status, age in years and sex. Where HLA class I and class II types were available, the types were taken from metadata supplied by the sample provider, not from assay-based typing. The investigation overall reported the following: How much clinical and demographic metadata was included differed by source and by participant, and the metadata was provided uncurated.

Participants in the prospective study were enrolled through a virtual design, were aged roughly 18 to 100 years, and lived in 24 United States geographic areas. In the prospective study, participants were assigned to cohorts based on the clinical history participants reported in a screening survey and a study questionnaire. ImmuneRACE Cohort 3 recovered participants were defined by two consecutive negative NP/OP PCR tests, healthcare professional clearance, or symptom resolution. In the prospective study, whole blood, serum and a nasopharyngeal or oropharyngeal swab were collected from each participant by mobile phlebotomists. Participants in the prospective study had the option to provide additional blood draws and questionnaires over a roughly two-month period. Before DNA extraction, prospective study blood samples were shipped either frozen or at room temperature. The receptor was isolated from a man between 35 and 55 years old who had recovered from COVID-19. The sequenced material came from PBMCs or T cells enriched from blood (not recorded which).

The nucleotides are TGTGCCAGCTCACCAACAGGGGGCCCCCCCTCCTACGAGCAGTACTTC. Its protein is CASSPTGGPPSYEQYF. Recombination connected TRBV18 to TRBJ2-7; 9 central nucleotides agree with TRBD1. From V the trimming removes 2 bases and from J it removes 0 bases, while the gene matches leave 5 bases of the junction unaccounted for. The CDR3 goes from the cysteine to the phenylalanine over 16 residues. Of all the DNA, just the CDR3 is kept, 48 bases in frame from base 1. CDR1 and CDR2 were assigned from the germline V gene as KGHSH and LQKENI. The variable domain in full, with residues beyond the CDR3 obtained from the reference TRBV18 and TRBJ2-7 genes, is NAGVMQNPRHLVRRRGQEARLRCSPMKGHSHVYWYRQLPEEGLKFMVYLQKENIIDESGMPKERFSAEFPKEGPSILRIQQVVRGDSAAYFCASSPTGGPPSYEQYFGPGTRLTVT.